A selection of T cell receptor beta chains follows, all from one sample in a study of CD8+ T cells in alopecia areata. Produced via immunoSEQ multiplex PCR; TCRdb's table is partial and in-frame only. The sample has around 250,000 clones, 67% seen once; the top ten hold more than 0.95%. Source: CD4+ T cells sorted from blood, taken at week 0. The receptors were sampled from a human donor with alopecia areata. The CDR3 runs from the conserved cysteine through the conserved F or W. A D gene is named only where the DNA matches it firmly. Size values are once, few and many counts, or a class for expanded clones, and some rows have none.

CDR3 length: 15
clone size: NA
J gene: TRBJ2-5
D gene: NA
V gene: TRBV5-6
CDR3 protein: CASSGARDFGETQYF
CDR3 DNA: TGTGCCAGCAGCGGGGCCAGGGATTTCGGGGAGACCCAGTACTTC

CDR3 length: 12
clone size: NA
J gene: TRBJ2-1
D gene: NA
V gene: TRBV29-1
CDR3 protein: CAWGSSYNEQFF
CDR3 DNA: TGCGCTTGGGGGAGCTCCTACAATGAGCAGTTCTTC

CDR3 length: 14
clone size: few
J gene: TRBJ1-1
D gene: NA
V gene: TRBV29-1
CDR3 protein: CSVGLGRENTEAFF
CDR3 DNA: TGCAGCGTCGGCCTTGGAAGAGAGAACACTGAAGCTTTCTTT

CDR3 length: 12
clone size: NA
J gene: TRBJ2-3
D gene: NA
V gene: TRBV6-6
CDR3 protein: CASSPARDTQYF
CDR3 DNA: TGTGCCAGCAGCCCAGCGAGAGATACGCAGTATTTT

CDR3 length: 13
clone size: NA
J gene: TRBJ2-4
D gene: NA
V gene: TRBV9
CDR3 protein: CASSVGQGDIQYF
CDR3 DNA: TGTGCCAGCAGCGTGGGACAAGGGGACATTCAGTACTTC

CDR3 length: 14
clone size: NA
J gene: TRBJ1-6
D gene: TRBD1
V gene: TRBV6-1
CDR3 protein: CASSPGQGSSPLHF
CDR3 DNA: TGTGCCAGCAGCCCCGGACAGGGCAGTTCACCCCTCCACTTT

CDR3 length: 14
clone size: NA
J gene: TRBJ2-5
D gene: NA
V gene: TRBV6-5
CDR3 protein: CASSYSGRRETQYF
CDR3 DNA: TGTGCCAGCAGTTACTCGGGGCGGCGGGAGACCCAGTACTTC

CDR3 length: 13
clone size: few
J gene: TRBJ1-6
D gene: NA
V gene: TRBV27
CDR3 protein: CASSFVENSPLHF
CDR3 DNA: TGTGCCAGCAGTTTTGTGGAAAATTCACCCCTCCACTTT

CDR3 length: 13
clone size: NA
J gene: TRBJ2-5
D gene: NA
V gene: TRBV11-2
CDR3 protein: CASNLGLEETQYF
CDR3 DNA: TGTGCCAGCAACTTAGGTTTGGAGGAGACCCAGTACTTC

CDR3 length: 15
clone size: NA
J gene: TRBJ2-1
D gene: TRBD2
V gene: TRBV7-8
CDR3 protein: CASSWGLAGYNEQFF
CDR3 DNA: TGTGCCAGCAGCTGGGGACTAGCGGGGTACAATGAGCAGTTCTTC

CDR3 length: 13
clone size: NA
J gene: TRBJ2-7
D gene: NA
V gene: TRBV30
CDR3 protein: CAWTLDRTYEQYF
CDR3 DNA: TGTGCCTGGACCTTGGACAGAACCTACGAGCAGTACTTC

CDR3 length: 13
clone size: NA
J gene: TRBJ2-1
D gene: NA
V gene: TRBV30
CDR3 protein: CAWSDDSYNEQFF
CDR3 DNA: TGTGCCTGGAGCGACGACTCCTACAATGAGCAGTTCTTC

CDR3 length: 12
clone size: NA
J gene: TRBJ1-2
D gene: NA
V gene: TRBV10-3
CDR3 protein: CAISEPFEGYTF
CDR3 DNA: TGTGCCATCAGTGAGCCCTTTGAAGGCTACACCTTC